Below, 17 T cell receptor beta chains from the same sample are listed, as sequenced in a study of human T cells and chemical hapten exposure. Time point of the sample: pre-sensitization, week 0. Treatment given: therapeutic diphenylcyclopropenone sensitization with weekly scalp DPC. From the RACE reads, TCRdb called clonotypes with MiXCR, one entry per CDR3 protein. Of about 110,000 distinct CDR3 sequences listed, 12% are singletons. Sequenced material: whole blood, taken in connection with sensitization to the hapten diphenylcyclopropenone (DPC). Every receptor here comes from a woman aged 45-60 years with alopecia areata. Some clones in this sample may be carry-over from other donors' samples.

The rearrangement uses TRBV10-3 and TRBJ1-2; the D is unclear. The CDR3 loop spans 11 amino acids. V lost 3 bases and J 5 bases, leaving 4 bases between the germline ends. CDR1 and CDR2 from the germline V gene are ENHRY and SYGVKD. The CDR3 reads CAISEAYGYTF. CDR3 nucleotide sequence: TGTGCCATCAGTGAAGCGTATGGCTACACCTTC.

J is TRBJ2-7 and V is TRBV5-1; D is possibly TRBD1 or TRBD2 (6 bases each). This CDR3 is built from 17 residues. From germline, CDR1 is SGHRS and CDR2 YFSETQ. V shed 4 bases and J shed 1 base, with 21 bases lying between them. CDR3 in amino acids: CASSGIVGGVNSYEQYF. In DNA form, the CDR3 reads TGCGCCAGCAGCGGGATTGTCGGGGGCGTTAATTCCTACGAGCAGTACTTC.

This clonotype appeared many times. The chain links TRBV3-1 to TRBJ1-5, with a possible D match to TRBD1 (6 bases). The germline gives CDR1 LGHDT, CDR2 YNNKEL (reference sequence). Trimming took off 4 bases at V and 6 bases at J, with 13 bases between the two ends. This CDR3 comprises 14 residues. CDR3 bases: TGTGCCAGCAGCCTAACAGGGATTTTTCAGCCCCAGCATTTT. This gives the protein CASSLTGIFQPQHF.

This clonotype occurred a few times. The chain has TRBV3-2 and TRBJ2-1; the table's D call, TRBD1, was not checked against the DNA. TRBV3-2 constitutes a pseudogene. CDR3 length equals 16 residues. CDR3 in DNA: TGTGCCAGCAGCCAATTGATCGATCCGGGGTACAATGAGCAGTTCTTC. This encodes CASSQLIDPGYNEQFF.

The chain uses TRBV20-1 and TRBJ2-7; possibly TRBD1 for D (6 bases). The CDR3 totals 15 residues. Germline V gives CDR1 DFQATT, CDR2 SNEGSKA (reference sequence). Trimming removed 5 bases from V and 4 bases from J, with 21 bases in between. CDR3 region: CSAGAASRGSYEQYF. The DNA for the CDR3 is TGCAGTGCTGGCGCGGCGTCTAGGGGGAGTTACGAGCAGTACTTC.

This rearrangement joins TRBV5-4 to TRBJ2-1, with TRBD2 matching 8 bases. Trimming at V came to 1 base and at J to 8 bases, leaving 11 bases not matched to a gene. Germline values: CDR1 SGHNT, CDR2 YYREEE (reference sequence). CDR3 size: 16 residues. CDR3 in DNA: TGTGCCAGCAGCTTGCCTGGGACTAGATCTACCCATGAGCAGTTCTTC. It is translated as CASSLPGTRSTHEQFF.

A word on this clonotype: A much larger clone sits a single nucleotide away, making a read error possible. V is TRBV28 and J is TRBJ2-7; D is possibly TRBD1 (6 bases). The ends were cut back, 6 bases at V and 3 bases at J, with 9 bases in the middle. Germline V gene data show CDR1 as MDHEN and CDR2 as SYDVKM. This CDR3 region has 12 residues. The CDR3: CASRQQGYEQYF. As DNA, the CDR3 is TGTGCCAGCAGACAACAGGGCTACGAGCAGTACTTC.

This clonotype appeared a few times. The chain has TRBV3-1 and TRBJ2-1; 11 bases align to TRBD2. J lost 9 bases, V lost 0 bases, and 7 bases had no gene match. The CDR3 is 16 amino acids. Germline V gene sequence: CDR1 LGHDT, CDR2 YNNKEL (reference sequence). CDR3 sequence reads: CASSQEPGLAGAEQFF. The CDR3 DNA sequence: TGTGCCAGCAGCCAAGAACCCGGACTAGCGGGCGCTGAGCAGTTCTTC.

This clonotype came up a few times. The rearrangement uses TRBV3-1 and TRBJ1-4; D is ambiguous. Germline V lookup: CDR1 LGHDT, CDR2 YNNKEL (reference sequence). This CDR3 has 13 residues. Trimming shortened V by 2 bases and J by 4 bases, and 5 bases separated the two germline ends. The CDR3, as DNA: TGTGCCAGCAGCCAAAACAGTAATGAAAAACTGTTTTTT. This codes for CASSQNSNEKLFF.

This clonotype was counted between two and nine times. This chain joins TRBV28 and TRBJ2-7; D unclear. The V end was cut by 6 bases, the J end by 3 bases, with 21 bases between. CDR1 and CDR2 (germline): MDHEN, SYDVKM. The length of the CDR3 is 16 residues. The CDR3 DNA is TGTGCCAGCAGCCAGGCTTCGCGGCAAATTAACTACGAGCAGTACTTC. It codes for CASSQASRQINYEQYF.

V is TRBV7-9 and J is TRBJ2-7, with TRBD1 identical over 7 bases. The CDR3 is 13 amino acids. After removal of 1 base from V and 7 bases from J, the junction contained 4 bases not matched to a gene. Germline V gene data show CDR1 as SEHNR and CDR2 as FQNEAQ (reference sequence). DNA for the CDR3: TGTGCCAGCAGCTTAGAAGGGGGCGAAGAGCAGTACTTC. Translating gives CASSLEGGEEQYF.

This clonotype came up a few times. V is TRBV20-1 and J is TRBJ2-2; 9 bases are shared with TRBD2. CDR3 length equals 16 residues. Germline CDR1 and CDR2: DFQATT and SNEGSKA (reference sequence). With 3 bases clipped from V and 1 base from J, the junction kept 6 bases outside the gene matches. The chain's CDR3 is CSARRLAGKNTGELFF. CDR3 DNA: TGCAGTGCTAGGAGGCTAGCGGGAAAGAACACCGGGGAGCTGTTTTTT.

This clonotype came up a few times. V is TRBV7-9 and J is TRBJ1-1, with TRBD1 matching over 8 bases. The junction had 2 bases not matched to a gene; V was cut back by 5 bases and J by 0 bases. Germline-derived CDR1 and CDR2 are SEHNR and FQNEAQ (reference sequence). The CDR3 has 14 residues. CDR3 in DNA: TGTGCCAGCAGCCCACAGGGGGTGAACACTGAAGCTTTCTTT. Encoded protein: CASSPQGVNTEAFF.

The gene calls are TRBV5-4 and TRBJ1-4, with no clear D. The CDR3 sequence is 15 residues long. The ends were cut back, 0 bases at V and 4 bases at J, with 10 bases in the middle. Germline CDR1 is SGHNT and CDR2 is YYREEE (reference sequence). The CDR3, as DNA: TGTGCCAGCAGCTTGGGGCCCACCCGTAATGAAAAACTGTTTTTT. Translated: CASSLGPTRNEKLFF.

The chain joins TRBV28 to TRBJ2-1, with a weak D call TRBD2 (6 bases). The V gene's germline CDR1 is MDHEN and CDR2 SYDVKM. The CDR3 loop spans 14 amino acids. With 6 bases removed from V and 1 base from J, the gap between germline ends came to 10 bases. The CDR3 coding sequence is TGTGCCAGCAGCCAGGGACTTTCCTACAATGAGCAGTTCTTC. Amino acid sequence: CASSQGLSYNEQFF.

The V call is TRBV29-1, the J call TRBJ1-1; TRBD1 might be the D (5 bases). Trimming removed 4 bases at V and 5 bases at J, with 14 bases between. Germline loops: CDR1 SQVTM, CDR2 ANQGSEA. The CDR3 extends over 13 amino acids. The chain's CDR3 is CSVATGMRTEAFF. Here the CDR3 DNA reads TGCAGCGTTGCCACAGGAATGAGGACTGAAGCTTTCTTT.

V is TRBV7-9 and J is TRBJ1-4; TRBD1 agrees at 8 bases. The CDR3 contains 15 residues. V lost 0 bases, J lost 8 bases, and 5 bases stayed unmatched. Germline V CDR1 and CDR2: SEHNR, FQNEAQ (reference sequence). CDR3 residues: CASSLAQGDDEKLFF. The CDR3 nucleotides are TGTGCCAGCAGCTTAGCACAGGGGGACGACGAAAAACTGTTTTTT. Variable domain in full (rest from reference TRBV7-9 and TRBJ1-4): DTGVSQNPRHKITKRGQNVTFRCDPISEHNRLYWYRQTLGQGPEFLTYFQNEAQLEKSRLLSDRFSAERPKGSFSTLEIQRTEQGDSAMYLCASSLAQGDDEKLFFGSGTQLSVL.